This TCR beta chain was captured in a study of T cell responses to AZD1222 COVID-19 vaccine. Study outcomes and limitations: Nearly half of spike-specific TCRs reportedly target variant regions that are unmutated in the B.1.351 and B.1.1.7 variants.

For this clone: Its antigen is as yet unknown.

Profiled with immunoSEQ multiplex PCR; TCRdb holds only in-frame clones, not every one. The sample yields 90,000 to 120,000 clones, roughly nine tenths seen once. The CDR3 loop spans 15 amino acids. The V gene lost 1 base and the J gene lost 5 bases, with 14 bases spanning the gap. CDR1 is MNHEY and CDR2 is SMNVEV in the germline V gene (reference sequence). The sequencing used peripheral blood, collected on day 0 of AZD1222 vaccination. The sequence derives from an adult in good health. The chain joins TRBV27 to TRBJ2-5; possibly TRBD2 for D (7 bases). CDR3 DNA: TGTGCCAGCAGTTTATGGGGGGGCGCGTCGGAGACCCAGTACTTC. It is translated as CASSLWGGASETQYF.